This T cell receptor beta chain was captured by sequencing in a study of cytomegalovirus exposure and HLA in healthy donors. In regard to this clone: Its cognate antigen is unknown.

This CDR3 spans 16 amino acids. Per the germline V gene, CDR1 is LNHNV and CDR2 is YYDKDF (reference sequence). The V end was cut by 5 bases, the J end by 2 bases, with 16 bases between. Donors in the study were healthy people who gave bone marrow. Overall study results and limits: Rarity held for most TCR sequences, but there were some public TCRs that occurred in many donors.

With 60 Vbeta and 13 Jbeta primers, the PCR was carried out. This table comes from immunoSEQ multiplex PCR, and its TCRdb copy is limited to in-frame clones, with some not included. The repertoire table contains fewer than 150,000 clones. The rearrangement links TRBV15 to TRBJ1-5; possibly TRBD1 for D (6 bases). The sequenced sample was PBMCs. The receptor was isolated from a man in his forties or fifties in good health and CMV-seronegative. Here the CDR3 DNA reads TGTGCCACCAGCCCCCGGCGGGGGGCAGGCAATCAGCCCCAGCATTTT. This sequence encodes CATSPRRGAGNQPQHF.